The sequence of this T cell receptor (beta chain) was determined in a study of cytomegalovirus exposure and HLA in healthy donors. Study observations and caveats: Accurate HLA-A and HLA-B prediction from TCR beta sequences was reported for most subjects.

Samples came from healthy bone marrow donors. In regard to this clone: The antigen remains undetermined.

The PCR employed 60 Vbeta primers together with 13 Jbeta primers. The table came from immunoSEQ multiplex PCR; TCRdb's copy has only in-frame clones and leaves some out. Counted here are approximately 190,000 clones, roughly 80% occurring once; the ten biggest clones make up roughly 6.3%. CDR3 length: 18 residues. The V gene's germline CDR1 is LGHNA and CDR2 YSLEER. The V end lost 2 bases, the J end lost 4 bases, and 20 bases lay between the germline ends. The source material was PBMCs. The source is a man between 40 and 49 years old in good health and CMV-seropositive. The chain couples TRBV4-3 to TRBJ2-2; the D gene is possibly TRBD2 (6 bases). The CDR3 nucleotides are TGCGCCAGCAGCCAATACCGGGAGCAAGTGGTTGGCACCGGGGAGCTGTTTTTT. Translating it yields CASSQYREQVVGTGELFF.